The TCR beta chain described here comes from a study of blood T cells in healthy people across ages. Overall study results and limits: No one knew whether donors had CMV, which possibly confounded expanded clonotype changes.

This CDR3 is 14 amino acids long. Between the trimmed V and J ends, which lost 5 bases and 3 bases, there was a span of 11 bases. This clonotype came up a few times. Its antigen is still unknown. At least 5.5 micrograms of total RNA were extracted per sample. Next came a second PCR, run for roughly 6 to 11 cycles, which used a sample-barcoded 5' primer along with a J-beta primer mix. A template-switch adaptor containing 12 random nucleotides labeled each cDNA molecule. TCRdb reprocessed the 5' RACE reads with MiXCR, giving one entry per CDR3 protein. The sample gives some 1.4 million distinct CDR3 sequences, 42% of which show up once; under 8% is in the top ten.

The source material was blood. The J gene is TRBJ1-5, the V gene TRBV12-3 or TRBV12-4; D may be TRBD1 (5 bases). This TCR derives from a woman aged 18-35 years in good health. Written as DNA, the CDR3 is TGTGCCAGCAGTCGGGACCGATACAATCAGCCCCAGCATTTT. Translation: CASSRDRYNQPQHF.